Following are 8 T cell receptor beta chains from one sample sequenced in a study of regulatory T cells in long-lasting Graves disease. To make TCR beta libraries, researchers used iRepertoire HTBI primers and Arm-PCR of CDR3 regions. TCRdb independently ran MiXCR on the multiplex PCR reads; one entry per CDR3 protein. This table holds under 300,000 distinct CDR3 sequences, over 20% found once. Time point of the sample: newly diagnosed GD, antithyroid drugs for less than 3 months. TCR sequences were obtained from RNA taken from PBMCs. This sample comprised peripheral blood mononuclear cells (PBMCs), obtained at new diagnosis, from a patient treated with antithyroid drugs. Source of these receptors: a female donor with Graves disease.

This clonotype was seen only a few times. The V gene is TRBV12-5, the J gene TRBJ2-3; D gene unclear. Trimming cost V 9 bases and J 9 bases, with 19 bases left between them. CDR3 length: 13 amino acids. From germline, CDR1 is LGHNT and CDR2 FRNRAP. The CDR3 region is CASAALPGRTQYF. CDR3 coding DNA: TGTGCTAGCGCAGCCCTACCAGGTAGGACGCAGTATTTT.

This clonotype was counted many times. This sequence joins TRBV5-8 and TRBJ2-7; D perhaps matches TRBD1 (7 bases). The V end was cut by 5 bases, the J end by 9 bases, with 21 bases between. The germline V gene has CDR1 SGHTS and CDR2 YDEGEE. This CDR3 is built from 14 residues. The CDR3 nucleotides are TGTGCCAGCAGGATACAGGGGCGCGGACTAAGGCAGTACTTC. Residues: CASRIQGRGLRQYF.

This clonotype was detected ten times or more. V is TRBV11-3 and J is TRBJ1-1, with TRBD1 identical over 7 bases. Germline CDR1 and CDR2: SGHNT and YENEEA. The V segment lost 5 bases and the J segment 7 bases; nucleotides outside the gene matches: 10. The length of the CDR3 is 14 residues. The CDR3 nucleotides read TGTGCCAGCAGCCCAGGGGGAAGGTCAGGTGAAGCTTTCTTT. Translation: CASSPGGRSGEAFF.

About this clonotype: This probably arose from a read error, given a far larger clone one base away. The V call is TRBV11-3, the J call TRBJ2-1; the D gene is possibly TRBD1 (5 bases). The V end lost 0 bases, the J end lost 8 bases, and 14 bases lay between the germline ends. Germline-derived CDR1 and CDR2 are SGHNT and YENEEA. The CDR3 totals 15 residues. CDR3 residues: CASSLEFQGLDEQFF. CDR3 in DNA: TGTGCCAGCAGCTTAGAGTTCCAGGGCCTAGATGAGCAGTTCTTC.

This clonotype has a count of ten or more. This rearrangement joins TRBV5-1 to TRBJ1-5, with 7 bases that match TRBD1. This CDR3 has 15 amino acids. In germline, CDR1 is SGHRS, CDR2 YFSETQ. The junction had 9 bases not matched to a gene; V was cut back by 4 bases and J by 5 bases. The DNA of the CDR3 is TGCGCCAGCAGCGCCAACCCAGGGGGACATCAGCCCCAGCATTTT. This sequence encodes CASSANPGGHQPQHF. Together with reference TRBV5-1 and TRBJ1-5, the CDR3 gives the full variable domain: KAGVTQTPRYLIKTRGQQVTLSCSPISGHRSVSWYQQTPGQGLQFLFEYFSETQRNKGNFPGRFSGRQFSNSRSEMNVSTLELGDSALYLCASSANPGGHQPQHFGDGTRLSIL.

The chain has TRBV7-9 and TRBJ1-1; weak D call: TRBD1 (6 bases). The germline CDR1 and CDR2 sequences are SEHNR and FQNEAQ (reference sequence). This CDR3 is built from 14 residues. V was pared by 4 bases and J by 4 bases, with 13 bases between. The CDR3 here is CASSSQGHLTEAFF. CDR3 DNA sequence: TGTGCCAGCAGCTCCCAGGGACATCTCACTGAAGCTTTCTTT.

This clonotype was observed many times. This chain connects TRBV7-2 to TRBJ2-7; TRBD1 agrees at 7 bases. This CDR3 comprises 15 residues. The germline V gene has CDR1 SGHTA and CDR2 FQGNSA. V shed 2 bases, J shed 5 bases, and the junction held 9 bases outside the gene matches. CDR3 loop: CASSLLGRGRDEQYF. DNA for the CDR3: TGTGCCAGCAGCTTACTGGGTAGGGGGCGCGACGAGCAGTACTTC.

This clonotype was picked up many times. The rearrangement uses TRBV5-1 and TRBJ2-5, with unresolved D. V dropped 0 bases and J dropped 5 bases, with 8 bases sitting between them. This CDR3 has 13 amino acids. Germline V gene lookup returns CDR1 SGHRS and CDR2 YFSETQ. The CDR3 region has the DNA TGCGCCAGCAGCTTGGGTAGTGGGGAGACCCAGTACTTC. Translating gives CASSLGSGETQYF.